This T cell receptor (beta chain) was captured in a study of OX40 agonist ivuxolimab in advanced cancers. Study details: Those enrolled were roughly 85% male, with a mean age of about 66 years and ages from 23 to 79. Overall study results and limits: Researchers did not establish what antigens the expanded peripheral T cells target.

Concerning this clone itself: As yet, its antigen is unknown.

Trimming took 6 bases from V and 0 from J; bases not matched to a gene: 12. This CDR3 has 19 amino acids. Here immunoSEQ multiplex PCR was the method, and the copy in TCRdb shows in-frame clones only, minus some. The sample holds about 35,000 clones, around 70% seen once. Sampled blood was obtained at baseline, cycle 4 day 1, and cycle 7 day 1. The chain employs TRBV23-1 and TRBJ2-6, with 9 bases aligning to TRBD1. TRBV23-1 is placed among ORFs of uncertain function. This clonotype was obtained from an adult with an advanced solid tumor such as melanoma, head and neck, liver or kidney cancer. This sample comprised CD4+ or CD8+ T cells sorted from blood, obtained in a trial of the OX40 agonist ivuxolimab. CDR3 DNA sequence: TGCGCCAGCAGCCTATACAGGGGGCGAGGGCGCTCTGGGGCCAACGTCCTGACTTTC. The encoded protein is CASSLYRGRGRSGANVLTF.